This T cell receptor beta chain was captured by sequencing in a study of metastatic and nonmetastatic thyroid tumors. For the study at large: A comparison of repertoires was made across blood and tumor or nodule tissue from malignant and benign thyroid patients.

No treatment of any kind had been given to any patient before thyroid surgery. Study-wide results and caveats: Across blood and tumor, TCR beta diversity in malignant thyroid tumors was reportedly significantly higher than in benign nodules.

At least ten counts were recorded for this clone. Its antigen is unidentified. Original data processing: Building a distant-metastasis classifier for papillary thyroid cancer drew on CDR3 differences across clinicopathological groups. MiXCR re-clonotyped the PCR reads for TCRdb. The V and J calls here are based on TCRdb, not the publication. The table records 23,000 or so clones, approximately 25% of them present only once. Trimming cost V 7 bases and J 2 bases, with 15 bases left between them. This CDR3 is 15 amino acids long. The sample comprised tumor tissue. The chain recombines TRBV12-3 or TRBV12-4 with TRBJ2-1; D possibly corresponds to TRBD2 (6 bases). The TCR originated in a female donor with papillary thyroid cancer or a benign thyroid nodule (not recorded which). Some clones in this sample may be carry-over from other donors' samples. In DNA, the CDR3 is TGTGCCAGCATCTTTGGGGAGGTCGCCTACAATGAGCAGTTCTTC. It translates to CASIFGEVAYNEQFF.